This T cell receptor beta chain was sequenced in a study of metastatic and nonmetastatic thyroid tumors. About the study: Malignant thyroid and benign thyroid patients provided blood and tumor or nodule tissue whose repertoires were compared. Findings and limits, study-wide: Significantly higher TCR beta diversity was reportedly seen in malignant thyroid tumors than benign nodules, in blood and tumor.

Source study methods: Building a distant-metastasis classifier for papillary thyroid cancer drew on CDR3 differences across clinicopathological groups. TCRdb reassembled clones from the PCR reads with MiXCR. These V and J calls rely on TCRdb rather than the paper's analysis. The sample lists around 16,000 clones; around a quarter were seen once. V was pared by 4 bases and J by 1 base, with 1 base of the junction left unmatched. Germline V gives CDR1 SGHTA, CDR2 FQGNSA. The CDR3 has 14 amino acids. No treatment had been given to any patient before thyroid surgery. Regarding this clone: The antigen remains unidentified.

The receptor was isolated from a female donor with papillary thyroid cancer or a benign thyroid nodule (not recorded which). Some clones in this sample may be carry-over from other donors' samples. Sequencing input: adjacent normal tissue. The chain joins TRBV7-2 to TRBJ2-1; 7 bases line up with TRBD2. The CDR3 protein is CASSYGGSYNEQFF. As DNA, the CDR3 is TGTGCCAGCAGCTACGGGGGGTCCTACAATGAGCAGTTCTTC. The whole variable domain, filled in from reference TRBV7-2 and TRBJ2-1, reads GAGVSQSPSNKVTEKGKDVELRCDPISGHTALYWYRQSLGQGLEFLIYFQGNSAPDKSGLPSDRFSAERTGGSVSTLTIQRTQQEDSAVYLCASSYGGSYNEQFFGPGTRLTVL.